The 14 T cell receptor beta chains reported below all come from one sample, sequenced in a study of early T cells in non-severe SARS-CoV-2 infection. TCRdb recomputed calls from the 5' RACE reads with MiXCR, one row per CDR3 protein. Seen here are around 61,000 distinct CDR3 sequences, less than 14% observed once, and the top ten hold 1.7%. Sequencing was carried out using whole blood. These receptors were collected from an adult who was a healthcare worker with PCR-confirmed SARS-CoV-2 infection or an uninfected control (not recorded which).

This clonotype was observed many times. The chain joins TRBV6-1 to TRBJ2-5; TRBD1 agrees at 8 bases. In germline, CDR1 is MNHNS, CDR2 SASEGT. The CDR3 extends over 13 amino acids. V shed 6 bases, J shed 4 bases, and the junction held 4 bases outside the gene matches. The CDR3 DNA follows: TGTGCCAGCAGAGCAGGGGGCCTAGAGACCCAGTACTTC. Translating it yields CASRAGGLETQYF.

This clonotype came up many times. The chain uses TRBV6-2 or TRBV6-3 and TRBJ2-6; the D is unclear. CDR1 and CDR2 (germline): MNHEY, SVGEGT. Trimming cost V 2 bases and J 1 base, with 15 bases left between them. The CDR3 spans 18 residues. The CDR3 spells CASSYTAVGTSGANVLTF. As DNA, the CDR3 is TGTGCCAGCAGTTACACGGCAGTAGGAACGTCTGGGGCCAACGTCCTGACTTTC.

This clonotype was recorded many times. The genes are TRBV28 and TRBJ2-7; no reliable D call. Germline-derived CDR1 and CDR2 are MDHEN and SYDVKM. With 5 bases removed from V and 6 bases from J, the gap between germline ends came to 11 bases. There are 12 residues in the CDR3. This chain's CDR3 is CASSPLGAEQYF. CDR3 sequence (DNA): TGTGCCAGCAGTCCGCTGGGTGCCGAGCAGTACTTC. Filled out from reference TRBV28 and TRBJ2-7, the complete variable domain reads DVKVTQSSRYLVKRTGEKVFLECVQDMDHENMFWYRQDPGLGLRLIYFSYDVKMKEKGDIPEGYSVSREKKERFSLILESASTNQTSMYLCASSPLGAEQYFGPGTRLTVT.

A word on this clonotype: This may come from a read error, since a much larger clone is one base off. The CDR3 nucleotides are TGCAGTGCCAGAAAGGAGCGGGACAAATCCTACGAGCAGTACTTC. Its protein product is CSARKERDKSYEQYF. The chain joins TRBV20-1 to TRBJ2-7; weak D call: TRBD2 (7 bases). Germline V gene sequence: CDR1 DFQATT, CDR2 SNEGSKA (reference sequence). Trimming took off 6 bases at V and 1 base at J, with 19 bases between the two ends. The CDR3 is 15 residues long.

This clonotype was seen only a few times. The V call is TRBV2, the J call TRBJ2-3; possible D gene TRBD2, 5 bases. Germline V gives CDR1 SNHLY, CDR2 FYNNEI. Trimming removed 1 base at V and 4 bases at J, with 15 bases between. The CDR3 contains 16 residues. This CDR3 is CASSEVARVLADTQYF. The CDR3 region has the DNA TGTGCCAGCAGTGAAGTCGCGAGGGTATTAGCAGATACGCAGTATTTT.

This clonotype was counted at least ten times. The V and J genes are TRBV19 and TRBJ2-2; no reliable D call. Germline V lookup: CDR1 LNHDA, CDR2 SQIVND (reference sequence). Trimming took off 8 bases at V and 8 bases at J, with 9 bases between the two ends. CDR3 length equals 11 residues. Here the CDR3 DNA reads TGTGCCAGTGACCACGTTGGGGAGCTGTTTTTT. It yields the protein CASDHVGELFF. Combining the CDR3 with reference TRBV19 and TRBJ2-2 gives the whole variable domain DGGITQSPKYLFRKEGQNVTLSCEQNLNHDAMYWYRQDPGQGLRLIYYSQIVNDFQKGDIAEGYSVSREKKESFPLTVTSAQKNPTAFYLCASDHVGELFFGEGSRLTVL.

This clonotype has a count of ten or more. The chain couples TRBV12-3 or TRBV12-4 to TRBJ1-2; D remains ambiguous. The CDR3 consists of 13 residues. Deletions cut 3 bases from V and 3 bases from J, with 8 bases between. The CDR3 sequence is CASSLSGYYGYTF. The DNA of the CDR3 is TGTGCCAGCAGTTTGTCCGGGTACTATGGCTACACCTTC.

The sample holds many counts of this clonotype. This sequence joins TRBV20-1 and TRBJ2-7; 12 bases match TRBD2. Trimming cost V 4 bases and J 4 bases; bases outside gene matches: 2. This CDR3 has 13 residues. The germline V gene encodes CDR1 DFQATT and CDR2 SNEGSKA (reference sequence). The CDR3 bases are TGCAGTGCTACTAGCGGGGGGGTTTACGAGCAGTACTTC. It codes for CSATSGGVYEQYF.

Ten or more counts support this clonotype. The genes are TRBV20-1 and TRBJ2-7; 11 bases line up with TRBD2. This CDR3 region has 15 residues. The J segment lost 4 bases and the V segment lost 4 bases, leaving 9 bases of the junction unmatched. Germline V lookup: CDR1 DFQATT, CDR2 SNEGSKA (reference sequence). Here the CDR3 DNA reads TGCAGTGCTAAAGAACTAGCGGGGGACGTTTACGAGCAGTACTTC. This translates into CSAKELAGDVYEQYF.

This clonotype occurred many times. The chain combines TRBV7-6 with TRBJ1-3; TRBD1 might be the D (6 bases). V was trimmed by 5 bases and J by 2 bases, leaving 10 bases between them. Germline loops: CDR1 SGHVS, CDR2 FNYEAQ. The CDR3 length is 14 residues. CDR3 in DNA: TGTGCCAGCAGCCGGCCAGGGGCTGGAAACACCATATATTTT. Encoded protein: CASSRPGAGNTIYF.

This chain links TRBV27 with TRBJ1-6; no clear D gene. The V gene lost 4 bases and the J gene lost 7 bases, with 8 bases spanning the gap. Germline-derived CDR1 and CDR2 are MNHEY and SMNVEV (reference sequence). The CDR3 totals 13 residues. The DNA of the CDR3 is TGTGCCAGCAGTTCACAGCTGAATTCACCCCTCCACTTT. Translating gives CASSSQLNSPLHF.

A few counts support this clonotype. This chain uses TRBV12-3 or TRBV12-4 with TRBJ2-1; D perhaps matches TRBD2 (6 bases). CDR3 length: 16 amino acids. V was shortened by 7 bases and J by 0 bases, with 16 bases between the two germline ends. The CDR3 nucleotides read TGTGCCAGCACCAGGGACTTCGTGGGCTCCTACAATGAGCAGTTCTTC. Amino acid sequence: CASTRDFVGSYNEQFF.

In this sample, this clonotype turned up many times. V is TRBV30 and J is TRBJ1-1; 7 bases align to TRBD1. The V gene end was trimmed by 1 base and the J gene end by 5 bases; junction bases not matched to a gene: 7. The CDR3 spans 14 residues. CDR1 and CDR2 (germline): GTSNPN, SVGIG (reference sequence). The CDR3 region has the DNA TGTGCCTGGAGTGGGACAGGACGCACGACTGAAGCTTTCTTT. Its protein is CAWSGTGRTTEAFF.

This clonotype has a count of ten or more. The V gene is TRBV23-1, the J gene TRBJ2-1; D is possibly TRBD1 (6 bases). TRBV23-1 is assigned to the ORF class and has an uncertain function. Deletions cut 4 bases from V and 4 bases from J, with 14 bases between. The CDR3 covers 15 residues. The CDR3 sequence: CASSPPQDRYNEQFF. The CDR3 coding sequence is TGCGCCAGCAGTCCCCCGCAGGACAGATACAATGAGCAGTTCTTC.